The clone carrying this T cell receptor beta chain appeared many times. No antigen is known for it. The CDR3 extends over 15 amino acids. The germline CDR1 and CDR2 sequences are SGHTS and YDEGEE. Losses at the gene ends were 0 bases for V and 0 bases for J; bases not matched to a gene: 2. This sample stems from a study of T-cell reconstitution after alpha-beta-depleted transplantation in children. Whole-study results and caveats: Some patients showed high day-60 TCRbeta diversity, which derived from surviving recipient T cells and thymic progenitors. After transplant, at about two months, alpha-beta T cells were reportedly derived from several hundred expanded graft clones. Once a year had passed after transplant, T-cell counts and diversity came mostly from newly produced T cells.

As it was prepared, the TCRbeta library received unique molecular identifiers. One entry per CDR3 protein results from TCRdb running MiXCR on the PCR reads. The sample lists 200,000 or so distinct CDR3 sequences, roughly 6.3% occurring once. The chain has TRBV5-8 and TRBJ2-7; 8 bases are shared with TRBD1. Sequenced here: PBMCs, sampled before TCRalphabeta/CD19-depleted stem cell transplant. The sequence derives from a girl under three years old with combined immunodeficiency, due to receive a stem cell transplant. The CDR3 coding sequence is TGTGCCAGCAGCTTGGGACAGGGGAGCTCCTACGAGCAGTACTTC. Its protein product is CASSLGQGSSYEQYF.